This TCR beta chain was profiled in a study of PD-1 blockade in classical Hodgkin lymphoma. CDR3 size: 17 residues. Trimming took off 0 bases at V and 5 bases at J, with 19 bases between the two ends. Profiling relied on immunoSEQ multiplex PCR, and the TCRdb table lists in-frame clones only, not all of them. The table records about 14,000 clones, more than 80% of them present only once. Regarding time point: cycle 4 day 1 (C4D1), after more than five weeks of nivolumab. Brentuximab vedotin exposure varied, and every patient relapsed after autologous stem cell transplantation. This rearrangement joins TRBV23-1 to TRBJ1-2; D is undetermined. TRBV23-1 is noted as an ORF with a role that remains uncertain. Sample: peripheral blood mononuclear cells (PBMCs), taken before the fourth cycle of nivolumab. The source is a human donor with classical Hodgkin lymphoma. In DNA, the CDR3 is TGCGCCAGCAGTCAATCGGGAGGGCTTGGAGTGGATTATGGCTACACCTTC. Protein sequence: CASSQSGGLGVDYGYTF.